This T cell receptor beta chain was recorded in a study of early T cells in non-severe SARS-CoV-2 infection. Germline CDR1 and CDR2: ENHRY and SYGVKD. Trimming cost V 5 bases and J 0 bases, with 8 bases left between them. This CDR3 has 15 amino acids. Individual cDNA molecules were tagged with unique molecular identifiers. TCRdb independently ran MiXCR on the 5' RACE reads; one entry per CDR3 protein. The table lists around 78,000 distinct CDR3 sequences, around an eighth of them singletons. The TCR originated in an adult who was a healthcare worker with PCR-confirmed SARS-CoV-2 infection or an uninfected control (not recorded which). The sample consisted of whole blood. The V and J genes are TRBV10-3 and TRBJ1-6; D unresolved. The CDR3 is CAISRGSSYNSPLHF. CDR3 nucleotide sequence: TGTGCCATCAGTCGGGGAAGCTCCTATAATTCACCCCTCCACTTT.